The clone carrying this T cell receptor (beta chain) came up many times. Its specificity is not known. Germline V gene lookup returns CDR1 MNHNS and CDR2 SASEGT. The CDR3 sequence is 15 residues long. Between the trimmed V and J ends, which lost 7 bases and 10 bases, there was a span of 22 bases. This sample was included in a study of T cells in Graves' hyperthyroidism and ophthalmopathy. Study results and limitations: Ophthalmopathy prediction by the model preceded onset by a median roughly 6.3 months.

Exclusion of patients followed from uncontrolled infection, other autoimmune disease, pregnancy or lactation. Amplified TCR beta CDR3 regions came from RNA transcripts. HTBI primers were employed in a first-round RT-PCR of the TCR CDR3. TCRdb passed the multiplex PCR reads through MiXCR, listing each CDR3 protein once. In the table there are about 420,000 distinct CDR3 sequences, roughly 14% of which are singletons. The TCR originated in a woman between 18 and 29 years old with Graves' hyperthyroidism. The sample comprised blood. V and J are TRBV6-1 and TRBJ1-4; D unclear. CDR3 protein: CASTPPLPLASKLFF. DNA of the CDR3: TGTGCCAGCACCCCTCCGCTCCCTCTGGCGTCAAAACTGTTTTTT.